These 16 T cell receptor beta chains originate from one sample sequenced in a study of T cell changes during pregnancy in multiple sclerosis. Assay used: immunoSEQ multiplex PCR; TCRdb lists only in-frame clones, some missing. The sample lists about 75,000 clones, about 93% occurring once. The input for sequencing was CD4+ T cells from peripheral blood mononuclear cells, taken before pregnancy. These receptors were obtained from a female donor with multiple sclerosis, enrolled in a pregnancy study.

The chain recombines TRBV19 with TRBJ2-4; a possible D gene is TRBD2 (5 bases). With 5 bases removed from V and 0 bases from J, the gap between germline ends came to 14 bases. This CDR3 contains 16 residues. The germline V gene has CDR1 LNHDA and CDR2 SQIVND (reference sequence). The CDR3 bases are TGTGCCAGTAGTCGGGTCCCGGGAATAGCCAAAAACATTCAGTACTTC. Protein sequence: CASSRVPGIAKNIQYF.

The table lists this clone with a count of one. The gene calls are TRBV5-4 and TRBJ1-1; 7 nucleotides agree with TRBD1. V was pared by 4 bases and J by 6 bases, with 12 bases of the junction left unmatched. The CDR3 contains 15 residues. CDR1 is SGHNT and CDR2 is YYREEE in the germline V gene (reference sequence). The CDR3: CASSTYQGGASEAFF. The CDR3 coding sequence is TGTGCCAGCAGCACATACCAGGGGGGCGCGTCTGAAGCTTTCTTT.

This chain uses TRBV9 with TRBJ2-3, with 9 bases lining up with TRBD1. In germline, CDR1 is SGDLS, CDR2 YYNGEE. The CDR3 length is 15 residues. Unmatched junction bases numbered 3, after V lost 0 bases and J lost 4 bases. Here the CDR3 reads CASSVDRGRADTQYF. In DNA, the CDR3 is TGTGCCAGCAGCGTAGACAGGGGGCGCGCAGATACGCAGTATTTT.

This clone was picked up one time. The rearrangement uses TRBV6-5 and TRBJ2-2, with 8 bases fitting TRBD2. This CDR3 region has 15 residues. Germline CDR1 MNHEY, CDR2 SVGAGI. With 6 bases clipped from V and 6 bases from J, the junction kept 9 bases outside the gene matches. The CDR3 nucleotides read TGTGCCAGCAGGGTCCGGGAGGGCGTCCCCGGGGAGCTGTTTTTT. Translation gives CASRVREGVPGELFF.

The chain couples TRBV4-3 to TRBJ2-1, with 16 positions matching TRBD2. The germline CDR1 and CDR2 sequences are LGHNA and YSLEER. CDR3 size: 20 residues. The junction had 8 bases not matched to a gene; V was cut back by 0 bases and J by 3 bases. The DNA of the CDR3 is TGCGCCAGCAGCCAAGAGATACCGGGACTAGCGGGGGGGGACTACAATGAGCAGTTCTTC. Translated, it gives CASSQEIPGLAGGDYNEQFF.

This clone appeared a single time. This chain connects TRBV18 to TRBJ1-1; 10 bases agree with TRBD1. V was clipped by 3 bases and J by 8 bases; unmatched bases: 9. In germline, CDR1 is KGHSH, CDR2 LQKENI. The CDR3 extends over 15 amino acids. CDR3 sequence reads: CASSPDRGNTEEAFF. The DNA of the CDR3 is TGTGCCAGCTCACCGGACAGGGGGAACACTGAGGAAGCTTTCTTT.

CDR3 sequence (DNA): TGTGCCAGCAGCCTCATTGAGGGTCGGGGGACCCAGTACTTC. Its translation: CASSLIEGRGTQYF. The rearrangement joins TRBV27 to TRBJ2-5; TRBD2 might be the D (5 bases). This CDR3 contains 14 residues. Trimming took off 6 bases at V and 7 bases at J, with 18 bases between the two ends. Germline lookup yields CDR1 MNHEY and CDR2 SMNVEV (reference sequence).

This chain uses TRBV7-2 with TRBJ2-1, with 10 bases lining up with TRBD2. Germline CDR1 is SGHTA and CDR2 is FQGNSA. The CDR3 covers 14 residues. The junction had 9 bases not matched to a gene; V was cut back by 11 bases and J by 5 bases. Here the CDR3 DNA reads TGTGCCGCGTCAAGCGGGAGGGCCAACAATGAGCAGTTCTTC. Its protein is CAASSGRANNEQFF. Looking up the rest from reference TRBV7-2 and TRBJ2-1 gives the full variable domain: GAGVSQSPSNKVTEKGKDVELRCDPISGHTALYWYRQSLGQGLEFLIYFQGNSAPDKSGLPSDRFSAERTGGSVSTLTIQRTQQEDSAVYLCAASSGRANNEQFFGPGTRLTVL.

This rearrangement joins TRBV7-2 to TRBJ2-3, with 8 bases fitting TRBD2. After removal of 6 bases from V and 14 bases from J, the junction contained 13 bases not matched to a gene. Germline-derived CDR1 and CDR2 are SGHTA and FQGNSA. The CDR3 covers 13 residues. CDR3 bases: TGTGCCAGCAGTCTTATGTTCCGGGAGGGCGGGTATTTT. This translates into CASSLMFREGGYF. Supplemented by reference TRBV7-2 and TRBJ2-3, the full variable domain reads GAGVSQSPSNKVTEKGKDVELRCDPISGHTALYWYRQSLGQGLEFLIYFQGNSAPDKSGLPSDRFSAERTGGSVSTLTIQRTQQEDSAVYLCASSLMFREGGYFGPGTRLTVL.

The rearrangement links TRBV19 to TRBJ1-2, with TRBD1 identical over 9 bases. The CDR3 is 16 amino acids. After removal of 5 bases from V and 4 bases from J, the junction contained 11 bases not matched to a gene. Germline-derived CDR1 and CDR2 are LNHDA and SQIVND (reference sequence). The CDR3 protein is CASSWEQGANRYGYTF. CDR3 coding DNA: TGTGCCAGTAGTTGGGAACAGGGGGCTAACCGCTATGGCTACACCTTC.

The chain carries TRBV12-5 and TRBJ1-3, with 8 bases aligning to TRBD1. The trim removed 5 bases at V and 0 bases at J, leaving 9 bases unmatched. The CDR3 length is 17 residues. Germline assignment: CDR1 LGHNT and CDR2 FRNRAP. The CDR3 spells CASGARGQGSSGNTIYF. In nucleotides, the CDR3 is TGTGCTAGTGGTGCGCGCGGACAGGGAAGCTCTGGAAACACCATATATTTT.

The J gene is TRBJ1-2, the V gene TRBV27; D might be TRBD1 (5 bases). This CDR3 region has 14 residues. Trimming left V 5 bases short and J 3 bases short, with 13 bases between. CDR1 is MNHEY and CDR2 is SMNVEV in the germline V gene (reference sequence). DNA of the CDR3: TGTGCCAGCAGTCCGGGGGGATTCCACTATGGCTACACCTTC. As protein: CASSPGGFHYGYTF.

This clone was seen once. This chain connects TRBV7-3 to TRBJ2-2; no reliable D call. The CDR3 totals 12 residues. V was shortened by 2 bases and J by 5 bases, with 3 bases between the two germline ends. Germline-derived CDR1 and CDR2 are SGHTA and FQGTGA. The CDR3 DNA sequence: TGTGCCAGCAGCTTATCTACCGGGGAGCTGTTTTTT. Translating gives CASSLSTGELFF.

The rearrangement links TRBV19 to TRBJ1-5; 9 bases are a match to TRBD1. With 6 bases clipped from V and 2 bases from J, the junction kept 5 bases outside the gene matches. This CDR3 region has 15 residues. Germline CDR1 and CDR2: LNHDA and SQIVND (reference sequence). CDR3 in DNA: TGTGCCAGTAGAGGGGGACAGGGCGGCAATCAGCCCCAGCATTTT. It is translated as CASRGGQGGNQPQHF.

V and J are TRBV14 and TRBJ2-7; 9 bases align to TRBD2. Per the germline V gene, CDR1 is SGHDN and CDR2 is FVKESK. The V and J ends lost 3 bases and 4 bases, in that order; junction bases with no gene match: 7. The CDR3 runs to 15 residues. The CDR3 sequence is CASSQQAGGLYEQYF. CDR3 coding DNA: TGTGCCAGCAGCCAGCAGGCGGGAGGGCTGTACGAGCAGTACTTC.

The CDR3: CASSGARGGFYEQYF. Here the CDR3 DNA reads TGTGCCAGCAGCGGTGCCCGCGGGGGCTTCTACGAGCAGTACTTC. This sequence joins TRBV7-8 and TRBJ2-7, with a tentative D call TRBD2 (7 bases). Trimming shortened V by 5 bases and J by 3 bases, and 17 bases separated the two germline ends. The germline CDR1 and CDR2 sequences are SGHVS and FQNEAQ. This CDR3 comprises 15 residues.